The 29 T cell receptor beta chains given below trace back to one sample, sequenced in a study of cytomegalovirus exposure and HLA in healthy donors. The PCR made use of 60 Vbeta and 13 Jbeta primers. Method: immunoSEQ multiplex PCR; TCRdb's copy keeps in-frame clones and lacks some. The sample holds approximately 190,000 clones, around 78% seen once. The specimen sequenced was PBMCs. These receptor sequences come from a woman aged 25 to 39 in good health and CMV-seropositive.

The chain combines TRBV7-2 with TRBJ2-3, with TRBD2 identical over 8 bases. V was pared by 5 bases and J by 3 bases, with 7 bases of the junction left unmatched. The CDR3 contains 15 residues. From germline, CDR1 is SGHTA and CDR2 FQGNSA. CDR3 sequence (DNA): TGTGCCAGCAGCAGAAGCGGGAGTAATACAGATACGCAGTATTTT. Protein sequence: CASSRSGSNTDTQYF.

The chain uses TRBV6-5 and TRBJ2-7; D may be TRBD1 (6 bases). V shed 5 bases and J shed 2 bases, with 16 bases lying between them. Germline CDR1 MNHEY, CDR2 SVGAGI. The CDR3 contains 15 residues. CDR3 in amino acids: CASSPRQVPPYEQYF. In DNA form, the CDR3 reads TGTGCCAGCAGTCCTAGACAGGTCCCTCCCTACGAGCAGTACTTC.

The J gene is TRBJ2-1, the V gene TRBV28; TRBD1 aligns across 8 bases. The CDR3 has 14 amino acids. With 10 bases clipped from V and 4 bases from J, the junction kept 9 bases outside the gene matches. Germline V CDR1 and CDR2: MDHEN, SYDVKM. The CDR3 region has the DNA TGTGCCACCACACCTACAGGGGGTTACAATGAGCAGTTCTTC. Protein: CATTPTGGYNEQFF.

CDR3 sequence (DNA): TGCGCCAGCAGCCAAGATCCAGGGGGGCTGGGCAATGAGCAGTTCTTC. It is translated as CASSQDPGGLGNEQFF. V is TRBV4-1 and J is TRBJ2-1; D possibly corresponds to TRBD1 (7 bases). V was shortened by 0 bases and J by 6 bases, with 15 bases between the two germline ends. CDR1 MGHRA and CDR2 YSYEKL come from the germline V gene. This CDR3 spans 16 amino acids.

The chain is built from TRBV5-1 and TRBJ2-6; tentative D call: TRBD2 (5 bases). V lost 1 base to trimming and J lost 2 bases, with 7 bases between them. The CDR3 sequence is 15 residues long. Germline CDR1 and CDR2: SGHRS and YFSETQ. The CDR3: CASSLMGAGANVLTF. The CDR3 DNA follows: TGCGCCAGCAGCTTGATGGGAGCTGGGGCCAACGTCCTGACTTTC.

The J gene is TRBJ1-2, the V gene TRBV14; TRBD1 might be the D (6 bases). Germline V lookup: CDR1 SGHDN, CDR2 FVKESK. The CDR3 is made up of 16 amino acids. V lost 1 base to trimming and J lost 5 bases, with 17 bases between them. The CDR3 DNA reads TGTGCCAGCAGCCAAGTAACGTCAGGGGCGTTTTATGGCTACACCTTC. It specifies CASSQVTSGAFYGYTF. The whole variable domain, filled in from reference TRBV14 and TRBJ1-2, reads EAGVTQFPSHSVIEKGQTVTLRCDPISGHDNLYWYRRVMGKEIKFLLHFVKESKQDESGMPNNRFLAERTGGTYSTLKVQPAELEDSGVYFCASSQVTSGAFYGYTFGSGTRLTVV.

The rearrangement links TRBV5-6 to TRBJ1-3; TRBD1 aligns across 9 bases. Trimming at V came to 0 bases and at J to 2 bases, leaving 0 bases not matched to a gene. CDR1 SGHDT and CDR2 YYEEEE come from the germline V gene. The CDR3 is 15 residues long. The CDR3 region has the DNA TGTGCCAGCAGCTTGGGACAGGGGGCTGGAAACACCATATATTTT. It codes for CASSLGQGAGNTIYF. The complete variable domain, with remaining parts taken from reference TRBV5-6 and TRBJ1-3, reads DAGVTQSPTHLIKTRGQQVTLRCSPKSGHDTVSWYQQALGQGPQFIFQYYEEEERQRGNFPDRFSGHQFPNYSSELNVNALLLGDSALYLCASSLGQGAGNTIYFGEGSWLTVV.

The rearrangement links TRBV11-3 to TRBJ2-5; D may be TRBD1 (5 bases). Trimming left V 5 bases short and J 2 bases short, with 18 bases between. Per the germline V gene, CDR1 is SGHNT and CDR2 is YENEEA. The CDR3 sequence is 16 residues long. CDR3 amino acids: CASSPADQGTQETQYF. CDR3 bases: TGTGCCAGCAGCCCCGCCGACCAGGGAACTCAAGAGACCCAGTACTTC.

J is TRBJ2-7 and V is TRBV7-8, with 11 bases aligning to TRBD1. The junction had 9 bases not matched to a gene; V was cut back by 4 bases and J by 13 bases. The CDR3 has 13 amino acids. Germline CDR1 SGHVS, CDR2 FQNEAQ. The CDR3 loop reads CASSYREDRGLYF. CDR3 nucleotide sequence: TGTGCCAGCAGCTACCGGGAGGACAGGGGGCTATACTTC.

The chain combines TRBV4-1 with TRBJ1-6; the match to TRBD1 covers 7 bases. Germline trimming cut 1 base from V and 10 bases from J; bases unmatched to any gene: 4. This CDR3 comprises 14 residues. Germline V gene data show CDR1 as MGHRA and CDR2 as YSYEKL. The CDR3 DNA reads as TGCGCCAGCAGCCAAGTACAGGGGAACTCACCCCTCCACTTT. Translating it yields CASSQVQGNSPLHF.

This chain links TRBV18 with TRBJ1-2; D gene unclear. CDR3 length: 9 residues. Germline assignment: CDR1 KGHSH and CDR2 LQKENI. Trimming cost V 11 bases and J 6 bases, with 7 bases left between them. The CDR3 here is CAPPDGYTF. CDR3 coding DNA: TGTGCCCCCCCCGATGGCTACACCTTC.

The chain links TRBV5-4 to TRBJ2-1; 16 bases agree with TRBD2. J gave up 4 bases and V 0 bases, and 4 bases lay outside the gene matches. Germline V gene lookup returns CDR1 SGHNT and CDR2 YYREEE (reference sequence). This CDR3 contains 18 residues. The CDR3 spells CASSLGGTSGRGYNEQFF. The CDR3, as DNA: TGTGCCAGCAGCTTGGGAGGGACTAGCGGGAGGGGTTACAATGAGCAGTTCTTC.

This rearrangement joins TRBV7-6 to TRBJ2-1, with TRBD2 identical over 7 bases. Germline loops: CDR1 SGHVS, CDR2 FNYEAQ. The CDR3 consists of 14 residues. V shed 5 bases, J shed 9 bases, and the junction held 10 bases outside the gene matches. This chain's CDR3 is CASSKTSERGEQFF. For the CDR3, the DNA is TGTGCCAGCAGCAAAACTAGCGAACGAGGTGAGCAGTTCTTC. The variable domain in full, completed from reference TRBV7-6 and TRBJ2-1, reads GAGVSQSPRYKVTKRGQDVALRCDPISGHVSLYWYRQALGQGPEFLTYFNYEAQQDKSGLPNDRFSAERPEGSISTLTIQRTEQRDSAMYRCASSKTSERGEQFFGPGTRLTVL.

This clone showed up just a few times. The rearrangement links TRBV2 to TRBJ2-5; D remains ambiguous. The germline CDR1 and CDR2 sequences are SNHLY and FYNNEI. V lost 4 bases to trimming and J lost 0 bases, with 6 bases between them. The CDR3 totals 13 residues. This CDR3 is CASSARYQETQYF. DNA of the CDR3: TGTGCCAGCAGTGCACGGTACCAAGAGACCCAGTACTTC.

The chain employs TRBV18 and TRBJ2-3; D not certain. Trimming shortened V by 3 bases and J by 1 base, and 11 bases separated the two germline ends. The CDR3 has 15 amino acids. Germline V gene data show CDR1 as KGHSH and CDR2 as LQKENI. The DNA of the CDR3 is TGTGCCAGCTCACCGGAGCCAACTCGCACAGATACGCAGTATTTT. Translated, it gives CASSPEPTRTDTQYF.

The rearrangement uses TRBV28 and TRBJ1-1, with a weak D call TRBD1 (6 bases). This CDR3 contains 13 residues. CDR1 MDHEN and CDR2 SYDVKM come from the germline V gene. Trimming cost V 7 bases and J 7 bases, with 16 bases left between them. In DNA form, the CDR3 reads TGTGCCAGCAACCGACAGGAATATATTGAAGCTTTCTTT. It is translated as CASNRQEYIEAFF.

This clone has just a few counts. V and J are TRBV5-1 and TRBJ2-1; 7 nucleotides align to TRBD1. The germline gives CDR1 SGHRS, CDR2 YFSETQ. Trimming at V came to 9 bases and at J to 0 bases, leaving 15 bases not matched to a gene. The CDR3 length is 17 residues. The CDR3, as DNA: TGCGCCACGCGCCGGGACAGCCCATCATACTCCTACAATGAGCAGTTCTTC. It encodes CATRRDSPSYSYNEQFF.

The sample holds one count of this clone. This chain links TRBV28 with TRBJ1-1; 10 positions agree with TRBD1. Per germline, CDR1 MDHEN and CDR2 SYDVKM. V dropped 3 bases and J dropped 7; count of bases not matched to a gene: 8. The CDR3 extends over 15 amino acids. CDR3 DNA: TGTGCCAGCAGTTTGTTCGACAGGGGGCGCGATGAAGCTTTCTTT. Translation gives CASSLFDRGRDEAFF. Supplemented by reference TRBV28 and TRBJ1-1, the full variable domain reads DVKVTQSSRYLVKRTGEKVFLECVQDMDHENMFWYRQDPGLGLRLIYFSYDVKMKEKGDIPEGYSVSREKKERFSLILESASTNQTSMYLCASSLFDRGRDEAFFGQGTRLTVV.

This chain connects TRBV27 to TRBJ2-5, with D perhaps matching TRBD1 (6 bases). The CDR3 has 14 residues. In germline, CDR1 is MNHEY, CDR2 SMNVEV (reference sequence). V gave up 3 bases and J gave up 5 bases, with 13 bases separating them. CDR3: CASSFDRRRETQYF. The CDR3 nucleotides read TGTGCCAGCAGTTTTGACAGGCGAAGGGAGACCCAGTACTTC.

V usage is TRBV7-2 and J usage is TRBJ2-1, with 9 bases aligning to TRBD1. CDR1 is SGHTA and CDR2 is FQGNSA in the germline V gene. Trimming at V came to 1 base and at J to 4 bases, leaving 2 bases not matched to a gene. The CDR3 spans 15 residues. CDR3 in DNA: TGTGCCAGCAGCTTAGGGACAGGGGAGTACAATGAGCAGTTCTTC. As protein: CASSLGTGEYNEQFF. Full variable domain (rest looked up from reference TRBV7-2 and TRBJ2-1): GAGVSQSPSNKVTEKGKDVELRCDPISGHTALYWYRQSLGQGLEFLIYFQGNSAPDKSGLPSDRFSAERTGGSVSTLTIQRTQQEDSAVYLCASSLGTGEYNEQFFGPGTRLTVL.

This sequence joins TRBV6-6 and TRBJ1-2, with no clear D. The CDR3 length is 13 residues. Germline loops: CDR1 MNHNY, CDR2 SVGAGI (reference sequence). With 6 bases removed from V and 8 bases from J, the gap between germline ends came to 16 bases. CDR3 in amino acids: CASRDAGGSGYTF. The CDR3 DNA follows: TGTGCCAGCAGAGATGCTGGAGGTTCCGGCTACACCTTC.

J is TRBJ2-7 and V is TRBV5-1; TRBD2 aligns across 9 bases. There are 14 residues in the CDR3. From germline, CDR1 is SGHRS and CDR2 YFSETQ. The trim removed 5 bases at V and 4 bases at J, leaving 7 bases unmatched. CDR3 nucleotide sequence: TGCGCCAGCAGAGTGGCGGGGGGGCCTTACGAGCAGTACTTC. It translates to CASRVAGGPYEQYF.

In its sample, this clone was seen once. CDR3 DNA: TGTGCCAGCAGCTGGGGGACAGTCTCCTACGAGCAGTACTTC. Encoded protein: CASSWGTVSYEQYF. J is TRBJ2-5 and V is TRBV5-6, with 7 bases lining up with TRBD1. The J call could be wrong; TRBJ2-7 is a better fit for the DNA end. The CDR3 has 14 residues. Germline V CDR1 and CDR2: SGHDT, YYEEEE.

The CDR3 DNA reads as TGTGCCAGCAGCCAAGATTTTCGAGCTAACTATGGCTACACCTTC. This sequence encodes CASSQDFRANYGYTF. The chain has TRBV14 and TRBJ1-2; D ambiguous. CDR3 length: 15 residues. Germline V gene lookup returns CDR1 SGHDN and CDR2 FVKESK. Trimming pared 0 bases from V and 0 bases from J, leaving 8 bases between.

On this clone itself: At one of its ends the junction is not consistent with the germline gene, which may arise from a read error. This sample also contains other DNA sequences that code for the same CDR3. This rearrangement joins TRBV11-2 to TRBJ2-1; TRBD2 agrees at 10 bases. Germline CDR1 SGHAT, CDR2 FQNNGV. CDR3 length: 15 amino acids. CDR3: CASSLDSGRFIEQFF. CDR3 DNA: TGCGCCAGCAGCTTAGATAGCGGGAGGTTCATTGAGCAGTTCTTC.

The chain carries TRBV6-6 and TRBJ2-5; D ambiguous. The DNA end lines up better with TRBJ2-7; the J call may be wrong. This CDR3 contains 13 residues. Germline V gives CDR1 MNHNY, CDR2 SVGAGI (reference sequence). The CDR3 region is CASSYGSRYEQYF. In DNA, the CDR3 is TGTGCCAGCAGTTATGGTAGCCGATACGAGCAGTACTTC.

This sequence joins TRBV28 and TRBJ2-3; D may be TRBD1 (6 bases). CDR1 and CDR2 (germline): MDHEN, SYDVKM. This CDR3 comprises 15 residues. V was cut by 5 bases and J by 6 bases, with 18 bases left in between. The CDR3 DNA is TGTGCCAGCAGTCAACAAGCGTCCACAGGGGATACGCAGTATTTT. It translates to CASSQQASTGDTQYF.

This sequence joins TRBV6-1 and TRBJ1-5; D may be TRBD1 (6 bases). This CDR3 contains 15 residues. Per germline, CDR1 MNHNS and CDR2 SASEGT. The V end lost 0 bases, the J end lost 5 bases, and 11 bases lay between the germline ends. The CDR3 is CASSEAGGRDQPQHF. The DNA for the CDR3 is TGTGCCAGCAGTGAAGCGGGGGGGCGGGATCAGCCCCAGCATTTT.

The chain links TRBV2 to TRBJ2-1, with D possibly TRBD2 on 6 matching bases. The V gene's germline CDR1 is SNHLY and CDR2 FYNNEI. CDR3 length: 12 amino acids. V was cut by 7 bases and J by 6 bases, with 10 bases left in between. CDR3 in amino acids: CASKAGSNEQFF. The CDR3 region has the DNA TGTGCCAGCAAGGCGGGGAGCAATGAGCAGTTCTTC.